The 9 T cell receptor beta chains below were found in one sample sequenced in a study of T-cell reconstitution after alpha-beta-depleted transplantation in children (dated by TCRdb to the mid-2010s). Receptor amplification or capture employed PCR. For sequencing, an Illumina HiSeq 2500 was employed. To normalize quantification of the TCRbeta repertoire, the TCR libraries were built with molecular barcoding that relied on unique molecular identifiers. Starting from the raw public reads, TCRdb applied fastp trimming at Q25, assembled clones with MiXCR and retained in-frame beta chains. Here each entry gathers all rows of one CDR3 protein and keeps the most common genes and DNA. Recorded for this sample are 400,000 to 550,000 distinct CDR3 sequences; about 10% of them occurred a single time. The ten largest clonotypes hold approximately 2% of the sample. What this sample's treatment or condition label stands for: allogeneic hematopoietic cell transplantation with graft depleted of TCRalphabeta T cells and CD19 B cells.

The sample in question was PBMCs, obtained before TCRalphabeta/CD19-depleted stem cell transplant. The source is a child aged 2 to 10 with inherited bone marrow failure, due to receive a stem cell transplant.

This clonotype occurred many times. The chain couples TRBV20-1 to TRBJ2-3, with 7 bases aligning to TRBD1. Germline trimming cut 5 bases from V and 0 bases from J; bases unmatched to any gene: 5. The CDR3 contains 14 residues. The germline V gene encodes CDR1 DFQATT and CDR2 SNEGSKA (reference sequence). CDR3 sequence reads: CSAQPGQSTDTQYF. DNA for the CDR3: TGCAGTGCTCAACCGGGACAGAGCACAGATACGCAGTATTTT.

To note about this clonotype: A far larger clone is off by one base, so a read error is likely. The V gene is TRBV27, the J gene TRBJ1-2, with 7 nucleotides matching TRBD1. The CDR3 runs to 13 residues. V shed 2 bases and J 7 bases; nucleotides not matched to a gene: 4. Germline V gives CDR1 MNHEY, CDR2 SMNVEV (reference sequence). CDR3 residues: CASSLRQGCGYTF. The CDR3 nucleotides read TGTGCCAGCAGTTTACGACAGGGCTGTGGCTACACCTTC.

This clonotype was seen ten or more times. The CDR3 coding sequence is TGTGCCAGCAGTTACTTAGTCAGCTACGAGCAGTACTTC. This sequence encodes CASSYLVSYEQYF. The J gene is TRBJ2-7, the V gene TRBV6-5; D is unresolved. V lost 1 base and J 3 bases, leaving 7 bases between the germline ends. This CDR3 spans 13 amino acids. Germline-derived CDR1 and CDR2 are MNHEY and SVGAGI.

J is TRBJ2-7 and V is TRBV9, with 9 bases that match TRBD1. The CDR3 contains 15 residues. Trimming took 1 base from V and 5 from J; bases not matched to a gene: 7. CDR1 SGDLS and CDR2 YYNGEE come from the germline V gene. The CDR3: CASSVTGTGFDEQYF. The DNA for the CDR3 is TGTGCCAGCAGCGTAACCGGGACAGGGTTCGACGAGCAGTACTTC. The full variable domain, rest sourced from reference TRBV9 and TRBJ2-7, is DSGVTQTPKHLITATGQRVTLRCSPRSGDLSVYWYQQSLDQGLQFLIQYYNGEERAKGNILERFSAQQFPDLHSELNLSSLELGDSALYFCASSVTGTGFDEQYFGPGTRLTVT.

The V call is TRBV18, the J call TRBJ1-5; TRBD1 aligns across 10 bases. CDR3 size: 15 residues. V lost 4 bases and J lost 3; bases outside the gene matches: 3. Germline assignment: CDR1 KGHSH and CDR2 LQKENI. The CDR3 is CASSLGTGDNQPQHF. The CDR3 region has the DNA TGTGCCAGCTCACTAGGGACAGGGGACAATCAGCCCCAGCATTTT.

A note on this clonotype: A much larger clone differs by one base, so this may be a read error. This chain connects TRBV20-1 to TRBJ2-3; D is undetermined. The CDR3 loop spans 15 amino acids. CDR1 and CDR2 (germline): DFQATT, SNEGSKA (reference sequence). V was cut by 2 bases and J by 5 bases, with 17 bases left in between. The CDR3 spells CSARNLGLSRDTQYF. The DNA for the CDR3 is TGCAGTGCTAGAAATTTAGGGCTCTCCAGAGATACGCAGTATTTT.

As regards this clonotype: A much larger clone is a single base away; this may be a read error. The chain carries TRBV5-1 and TRBJ1-1; D gene uncertain. V lost 5 bases and J lost 11, with 13 bases in between. The CDR3 contains 11 residues. Germline V lookup: CDR1 SGHRS, CDR2 YFSETQ. Here the CDR3 DNA reads TGCGCCAGCAGTCAGGACGGTGACGCTTTCTTT. It encodes CASSQDGDAFF.

V is TRBV20-1 and J is TRBJ2-6; D remains ambiguous. In germline, CDR1 is DFQATT, CDR2 SNEGSKA (reference sequence). Trimming took 0 bases from V and 0 from J, leaving 3 bases between them. The CDR3 has 14 amino acids. The CDR3 protein is CSARDLSGANVLTF. The CDR3, as DNA: TGCAGTGCTAGAGACCTCTCTGGGGCCAACGTCCTGACTTTC.

Ten or more counts support this clonotype. This chain uses TRBV20-1 with TRBJ1-1; D is ambiguous. The CDR3 totals 13 residues. Between the trimmed V and J ends, which lost 3 bases and 1 base, there was a span of 9 bases. CDR1 is DFQATT and CDR2 is SNEGSKA in the germline V gene (reference sequence). The CDR3 DNA follows: TGCAGTGCTAGGTTTAACCAGAACACTGAAGCTTTCTTT. As protein: CSARFNQNTEAFF.